This T cell receptor beta chain derives from a study of CD8 T cells in Susac syndrome (dated by TCRdb to about 2019). For the wider study: Repertoire sequencing was used to test whether CD8+ T cell activation and differentiation in Susac syndrome was antigen driven. CD8+ T cell repertoire clonality was compared between 11 to 12 healthy donors, around 14 Susac syndrome patients and fewer than 19 multiple sclerosis patients.

Clipping removes 4 bases from V and 3 bases from J, with 15 as the unmatched junction base count. The CDR3 spans 17 residues, from the cysteine through the phenylalanine. The entry retains the CDR3 DNA only, 51 bases that are in frame from base 1. RNA was extracted with the RNeasy kit and about 0.5 to 1 ug was reverse transcribed using random hexamers. The immunoSEQ multiplex PCR assay, which covers 54 Vbeta and 13 Jbeta segments, was used to amplify TCR beta CDR3 regions. Bias from PCR amplification was corrected by using a synthetic template baseline for primer optimization and for computational correction. In the original analysis: Only productive sequences were kept, with reads annotated to V, D and J genes according to IMGT and analyzed in immunoSEQ Analyzer. Clonality was calculated as one minus the Shannon entropy normalized by log2 of the number of productive unique sequences. For each patient and control, public and private clones were evaluated among the 100 most prevalent clones. Susac-specific clones were defined as absent from healthy and MS cohorts, some 1,000 published viral clones and other ImmuneACCESS disease sequences. The public sequencing data were trimmed at Q25 with fastp and processed into clonotypes with MiXCR by TCRdb, which kept only in-frame beta chains. Each CDR3 protein appears once, grouped with its most common genes and DNA. TCRdb, rather than the study authors, made the V and J calls. Counted in this sample were about 300,000 distinct CDR3 sequences; about 88% of them appeared once. Jointly, the top ten make up around 0.18% of the sample.

Comments on this clonotype: Its antigen is still unknown. No quality values exist for individual bases; no much larger clone is one base distant.

Summary of the overall study and its limitations: The number of individuals in the TCR sequencing and HLA analysis was acknowledged as relatively small.

Peripheral blood CD8+ and CD4+ T cells from healthy donors, Susac syndrome patients and multiple sclerosis patients were profiled using high-throughput TCR beta sequencing. Treatment-naive patients with stable or active relapsing-remitting disease fulfilling revised McDonald criteria were used as multiple sclerosis controls. Bulk CD8+ and CD4+ T cells were purified magnetically by negative isolation, whereas CD8+ TEMRA cells were enriched by FACS. Blood was collected in EDTA tubes and processed within 24 hours, with PBMCs isolated through density gradient centrifugation. PBMCs intended for TCR sequencing were cryopreserved in liquid nitrogen and were subsequently thawed in a 37 degrees C water bath. The sorted or isolated CD4+, CD8+ and CD8+ TEMRA cells had a purity of 90% or higher.

The specimen sequenced was CD8+ T cells from PBMCs. The clonotype was recovered from a human donor with multiple sclerosis. Recombination linked TRBV23-1 to TRBJ2-7; TRBD1 aligns with 7 central bases. TRBV23-1 is marked as an open reading frame, function uncertain. Here is the DNA: TGCGCCAGCAGTCGCGAACCGAAAAAGGACAGGAGCTACGAGCAGTACTTC. The encoded protein is CASSREPKKDRSYEQYF.